These 5 T cell receptor beta chains were sequenced from one sample in a study of T cells in Graves' hyperthyroidism and ophthalmopathy. RNA transcripts gave rise to amplified TCR beta CDR3 regions. First-round RT-PCR targeting the TCR CDR3 was performed with the HTBI primer set. MiXCR, applied by TCRdb to the multiplex PCR reads, yields one record per CDR3 protein. This sample has around 34,000 distinct CDR3 sequences, with around 50% found just once. The specimen was blood. The receptor set was obtained from a middle-aged woman with Graves' ophthalmopathy.

The chain is built from TRBV5-1 and TRBJ2-3; TRBD1 matches 8 bases. V dropped 5 bases and J dropped 1; count of bases not matched to a gene: 9. Germline assignment: CDR1 SGHRS and CDR2 YFSETQ. This CDR3 region has 16 residues. CDR3 DNA sequence: TGCGCCAGCAGAGGACAGGGTACGAAGGGCACAGATACGCAGTATTTT. Protein product: CASRGQGTKGTDTQYF.

The J gene is TRBJ1-4, the V gene TRBV24-1; D perhaps matches TRBD1 (5 bases). The CDR3 is 17 amino acids. The V gene lost 5 bases and the J gene lost 5 bases, with 20 bases spanning the gap. Germline CDR1 KGHDR, CDR2 SFDVKD. CDR3 DNA: TGTGCCACCAGTGGAACCGCGGGAGGGGCCTACAATGAAAAACTGTTTTTT. Translation gives CATSGTAGGAYNEKLFF.

This clonotype was seen ten or more times. This chain connects TRBV7-9 to TRBJ2-1, with TRBD2 as a possible D gene (6 bases). The CDR3 has 15 amino acids. Germline V gene lookup returns CDR1 SEHNR and CDR2 FQNEAQ (reference sequence). V lost 6 bases, J lost 7 bases, and 19 bases lay in between. In nucleotides, the CDR3 is TGTGCCAGCAGTTATACTGGACTAATCACAAATGAGCAGTTCTTC. Its translation is CASSYTGLITNEQFF.

By its share, this clonotype is medium-sized. The chain combines TRBV2 with TRBJ2-7, with D maybe TRBD1 (6 bases). CDR3 length: 15 amino acids. In germline, CDR1 is SNHLY, CDR2 FYNNEI. V gave up 6 bases and J gave up 5 bases, with 20 bases separating them. This CDR3 is CASSLRDNRRDEQYF. Here the CDR3 DNA reads TGTGCCAGCAGCCTCAGGGACAATCGTCGGGACGAGCAGTACTTC.

This clonotype is medium-sized in the sample. The rearrangement uses TRBV11-2 and TRBJ2-1; tentatively, D is TRBD1 or TRBD2 (5 bases each). Per germline, CDR1 SGHAT and CDR2 FQNNGV. V was trimmed by 6 bases and J by 9 bases, leaving 18 bases between them. This CDR3 is built from 14 residues. This CDR3 reads CASRVYEGITEQFF. The DNA of the CDR3 is TGTGCCAGCAGGGTCTATGAGGGGATCACTGAGCAGTTCTTC.